What follows are 15 T cell receptor beta chains derived from one specimen sequenced in a study of glioma-infiltrating T cells. The iRepertoire nested amplicon-rescue multiplex PCR amplified TCR alpha and beta CDR3s from RNA. Via MiXCR, TCRdb re-called the multiplex PCR reads, giving one row per CDR3 protein. The sample has a few hundred thousand distinct CDR3 sequences; roughly two fifths are singletons. The sequenced material came from glioma tissue, nonneoplastic brain tissue, or PBMCs (not recorded which). Receptor source: a human donor with low-grade glioma or glioblastoma, undergoing nonglioma brain surgery, or in good health (not recorded which).

Details on this clonotype: A single base separates this from a much larger clone, so it may be a read error. The chain recombines TRBV6-2 or TRBV6-3 with TRBJ2-7, with D possibly TRBD1 on 6 matching bases. This CDR3 has 14 amino acids. Germline-derived CDR1 and CDR2 are MNHEY and SVGEGT. This CDR3 is CASRSTQGPYDQYF. CDR3 nucleotide sequence: TGTGCCAGCAGATCCACACAGGGTCCCTACGATCAGTACTTC.

The chain carries TRBV15 and TRBJ2-7; TRBD2 agrees at 8 bases. CDR3 size: 20 residues. V lost 3 bases and J lost 0; bases outside the gene matches: 19. In germline, CDR1 is LNHNV, CDR2 YYDKDF (reference sequence). CDR3 protein: CATSSPPNSGVTSSSYEQYF. CDR3 in DNA: TGTGCCACCAGCAGCCCCCCAAATAGCGGGGTAACTTCAAGCTCCTACGAGCAGTACTTC. The variable domain in full, with the rest retrieved from reference TRBV15 and TRBJ2-7, is DAMVIQNPRYQVTQFGKPVTLSCSQTLNHNVMYWYQQKSSQAPKLLFHYYDKDFNNEADTPDNFQSRRPNTSFCFLDIRSPGLGDTAMYLCATSSPPNSGVTSSSYEQYFGPGTRLTVT.

In its sample, this clonotype was seen many times. The V gene is TRBV28, the J gene TRBJ2-7, with no clear D. This CDR3 has 15 amino acids. Germline V gene lookup returns CDR1 MDHEN and CDR2 SYDVKM. The V end lost 8 bases, the J end lost 0 bases, and 17 bases lay between the germline ends. CDR3 loop: CASLASRLFSYEQYF. In DNA, the CDR3 is TGTGCCAGCTTGGCGAGTCGCCTCTTCTCCTACGAGCAGTACTTC.

This clonotype was observed at least ten times. The rearrangement uses TRBV12-3 or TRBV12-4 and TRBJ2-3; D is unclear. With 3 bases removed from V and 2 bases from J, the gap between germline ends came to 9 bases. The CDR3 extends over 14 amino acids. As DNA, the CDR3 is TGTGCCAGCAGTTTGGAGCATATCACAGATACGCAGTATTTT. Amino acid sequence: CASSLEHITDTQYF.

The V gene is TRBV7-2, the J gene TRBJ1-4; possibly TRBD1 for D (5 bases). The CDR3 is made up of 17 amino acids. Trimming left V 6 bases short and J 7 bases short, with 24 bases between. CDR1 and CDR2 (germline): SGHTA, FQGNSA. The CDR3 sequence is CASRRTHSLRDSEKLFF. CDR3 nucleotide sequence: TGTGCCAGCAGACGAACCCACTCGCTCAGGGACTCTGAAAAACTGTTTTTT.

As to this clonotype: Its ends do not fully match the called genes, so a read error is possible. The chain combines TRBV6-2 or TRBV6-3 with TRBJ1-6, with D maybe TRBD1 (5 bases). The CDR3 runs 18 residues. Germline V gives CDR1 MNHEY, CDR2 SVGEGT. The CDR3: CARSVPGRRFSYNSPLHF. CDR3 coding DNA: TGTGCCCGCAGTGTCCCGGGACGTAGATTCTCCTATAATTCACCCCTCCACTTT.

Regarding this clonotype: Given a much more abundant clone one base away, this may be a read error. The chain combines TRBV27 with TRBJ2-7; 13 bases match TRBD2. The germline gives CDR1 MNHEY, CDR2 SMNVEV (reference sequence). The CDR3 has 16 amino acids. Written as DNA, the CDR3 is TGTGCCAGCAGTTTGTACGGGACTAGCGGGACCTACGGGCAGTACTTC. This sequence encodes CASSLYGTSGTYGQYF.

In this sample, this clonotype turned up a few times. This chain links TRBV28 with TRBJ2-1, with D unclear. The V end was cut by 3 bases, the J end by 1 base, with 7 bases between. In germline, CDR1 is MDHEN, CDR2 SYDVKM. The CDR3 length is 14 residues. As DNA, the CDR3 is TGTGCCAGCAGTTTCCCACGATCCTACAATGAGCAGTTCTTC. It translates to CASSFPRSYNEQFF.

To note about this clonotype: This may come from a read error, since a much larger clone is one base off. The chain combines TRBV28 with TRBJ2-5; D gene unclear. V lost 5 bases, J lost 5 bases, and 6 bases lay in between. This CDR3 has 11 amino acids. Per the germline V gene, CDR1 is MDHEN and CDR2 is SYDVKM. In nucleotides, the CDR3 is TGTGCCAGCAGTATTTGGGAGACCCAGTACTTC. Its protein product is CASSIWETQYF.

This clonotype has a count of ten or more. J is TRBJ2-3 and V is TRBV7-6, with D maybe TRBD1 (5 bases). Germline V gives CDR1 SGHVS, CDR2 FNYEAQ. This CDR3 comprises 13 residues. Trimming pared 10 bases from V and 9 bases from J, leaving 20 bases between. DNA of the CDR3: TGTGCCACATCTACAGGTCCCTCTGGGACGCAGTATTTT. Its translation is CATSTGPSGTQYF.

The chain combines TRBV28 with TRBJ2-3; 14 bases map to TRBD2. The CDR3 spans 15 residues. V was pared by 6 bases and J by 12 bases, with 11 bases of the junction left unmatched. The germline V gene has CDR1 MDHEN and CDR2 SYDVKM. The CDR3 protein is CASSLYRLAGGPQYF. The CDR3 DNA reads TGTGCCAGCAGCCTTTACAGACTAGCGGGAGGGCCTCAGTATTTT.

Note on this clonotype: One end of the junction varies from germline; a read error may be responsible. The chain couples TRBV24-1 to TRBJ1-1; tentative D call: TRBD1 (5 bases). Germline CDR1 reads KGHDR; CDR2 reads SFDVKD. There are 13 residues in the CDR3. DNA of the CDR3: TGTGCCACCAGTTTACAGGCGTGGACTGAAGCTTCCTTT. Residues: CATSLQAWTEASF.

The genes are TRBV2 and TRBJ2-5; D perhaps matches TRBD1 (6 bases). This CDR3 contains 16 residues. The V and J ends lost 1 base and 2 bases respectively, with 14 bases between them. Germline V lookup: CDR1 SNHLY, CDR2 FYNNEI. DNA of the CDR3: TGTGCCAGCAGTGAAGTGAGGTGGCAGGGGCAAGAGACCCAGTACTTC. It translates to CASSEVRWQGQETQYF.

In the case of this clonotype: The conserved final phenylalanine or tryptophan is absent from the CDR3, which likely points to a read error. The V and J genes are TRBV28 and TRBJ2-3; TRBD1 matches 7 bases. The trim removed 5 bases at V and 0 bases at J, leaving 17 bases unmatched. The CDR3 consists of 19 residues. Looked up from germline, CDR1 is MDHEN and CDR2 is SYDVKM. CDR3 sequence (DNA): TGTGCCAGCAGTCAATTTATAATCGGGACAGTTTTTAGCACAGATACGCAGTATTCT. Translating gives CASSQFIIGTVFSTDTQYS.

This clonotype has only a few counts. The chain uses TRBV24-1 and TRBJ2-1; perhaps TRBD2 as D (5 bases). The germline V gene has CDR1 KGHDR and CDR2 SFDVKD. The CDR3 has 16 residues. V was trimmed by 5 bases and J by 4 bases, leaving 17 bases between them. The CDR3 is CATSAVSANRYNEQFF. The CDR3 DNA reads as TGTGCCACCAGTGCCGTTAGCGCGAATAGATACAATGAGCAGTTCTTC.